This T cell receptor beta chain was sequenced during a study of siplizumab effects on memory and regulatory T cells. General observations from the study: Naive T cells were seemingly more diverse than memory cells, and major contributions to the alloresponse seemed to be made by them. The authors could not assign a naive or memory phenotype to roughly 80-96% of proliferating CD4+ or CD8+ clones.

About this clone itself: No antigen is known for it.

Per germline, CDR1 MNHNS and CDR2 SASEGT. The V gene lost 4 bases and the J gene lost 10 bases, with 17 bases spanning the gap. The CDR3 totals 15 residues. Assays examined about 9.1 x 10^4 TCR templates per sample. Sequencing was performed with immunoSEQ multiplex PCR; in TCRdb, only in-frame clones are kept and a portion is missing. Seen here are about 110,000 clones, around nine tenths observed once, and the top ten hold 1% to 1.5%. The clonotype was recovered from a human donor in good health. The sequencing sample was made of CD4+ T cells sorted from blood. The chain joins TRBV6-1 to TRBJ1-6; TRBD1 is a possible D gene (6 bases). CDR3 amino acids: CASSGFRTGISPLHF. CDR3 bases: TGTGCCAGCAGTGGGTTTCGAACAGGGATATCACCCCTCCACTTT.